This TCR beta chain was recovered during a study of OX40 agonist ivuxolimab in advanced cancers. The data were produced by immunoSEQ multiplex PCR, yet TCRdb's version contains in-frame clones alone and is incomplete. The data contain some 60,000 clones, 86% of them seen just once; the ten biggest clones take up under 4.5%. The germline V gene has CDR1 SGHNT and CDR2 YYREEE (reference sequence). The CDR3 length is 17 residues. The J segment lost 4 bases and the V segment lost 4 bases, leaving 15 bases of the junction unmatched. This clone came up a few times. V usage is TRBV5-4 and J usage is TRBJ1-2; TRBD1 matches 8 bases. This receptor was taken from an adult with an advanced solid tumor such as melanoma, head and neck, liver or kidney cancer. Sequencing was performed on CD4+ or CD8+ T cells sorted from blood, taken in a trial of the OX40 agonist ivuxolimab. CDR3 residues: CASSTGQGRGLFYGYTF. The CDR3 nucleotides read TGTGCCAGCAGCACCGGACAGGGCCGAGGGCTATTCTATGGCTACACCTTC.